The clone carrying this T cell receptor (beta chain) occurred many times. Its specificity is not known. This record comes from a study of blood T cells in healthy people across ages. Study-wide findings and caveats: Diversity estimated from one million T cells was considered an underestimate.

This CDR3 region has 15 residues. CDR1 and CDR2 (germline): MNHNS, SASEGT. Trimming removed 7 bases from V and 10 bases from J; junction bases left unmatched: 9. Then a second PCR, running roughly 7 to 12 cycles, was carried out with a sample-barcoded 5' primer and a J-beta primer mix. The template-switch adaptor, which had 12 random nucleotides, put a tag on each cDNA molecule. Via MiXCR, TCRdb re-called the 5' RACE reads, giving one row per CDR3 protein. Here the sample spans 650,000 to 700,000 distinct CDR3 sequences, roughly 30% being singletons. The chain joins TRBV6-1 to TRBJ2-1; the match to TRBD2 covers 14 bases. The sequence derives from a woman of 80 years or more in good health. Material: blood. CDR3 amino acids: CASTQGWTSGGEQFF. The DNA of the CDR3 is TGTGCCAGCACCCAGGGGTGGACTAGCGGGGGGGAGCAGTTCTTC.